The 17 T cell receptor beta chains below were found in one sample sequenced in a study of cytomegalovirus exposure and HLA in healthy donors. Data came from immunoSEQ multiplex PCR; TCRdb stores just in-frame clones and leaves some out. The sample lists more than 120,000 clones, approximately 86% occurring once. Sequencing input: PBMCs. These receptors were collected from a man between 18 and 29 years old in good health and CMV-seropositive.

The V gene is TRBV2, the J gene TRBJ1-5; tentative D call: TRBD1 (6 bases). CDR3 length: 15 amino acids. V was cut by 1 base and J by 3 bases, with 10 bases left in between. CDR1 is SNHLY and CDR2 is FYNNEI in the germline V gene. This CDR3 is CASSEGTVYNQPQHF. The CDR3 DNA sequence: TGTGCCAGCAGTGAAGGGACAGTATACAATCAGCCCCAGCATTTT.

The V and J genes are TRBV5-1 and TRBJ2-5; a weak D match, TRBD2 (6 bases). V was shortened by 5 bases and J by 5 bases, with 13 bases between the two germline ends. The CDR3 length is 13 residues. From germline, CDR1 is SGHRS and CDR2 YFSETQ. The CDR3 DNA is TGCGCCAGCAGAACGGGGGATGGGGAGACCCAGTACTTC. Residues: CASRTGDGETQYF.

A remark on this clone: The same CDR3 can be traced to other DNA sequences in this sample. The chain uses TRBV5-1 and TRBJ1-1; tentative D call: TRBD1 (5 bases). The CDR3 totals 14 residues. With 4 bases removed from V and 0 bases from J, the gap between germline ends came to 10 bases. In germline, CDR1 is SGHRS, CDR2 YFSETQ. The CDR3 reads CASSRDSLNTEAFF. CDR3 nucleotides: TGCGCCAGCAGCCGAGACAGCTTGAACACTGAAGCTTTCTTT. The whole variable domain, remainder taken from reference TRBV5-1 and TRBJ1-1, is KAGVTQTPRYLIKTRGQQVTLSCSPISGHRSVSWYQQTPGQGLQFLFEYFSETQRNKGNFPGRFSGRQFSNSRSEMNVSTLELGDSALYLCASSRDSLNTEAFFGQGTRLTVV.

The J gene is TRBJ2-4, the V gene TRBV19; 11 nucleotides align to TRBD2. CDR1 and CDR2 (germline): LNHDA, SQIVND (reference sequence). J lost 7 bases, V lost 10 bases, and 6 bases had no gene match. The CDR3 extends over 13 amino acids. This CDR3 is CATSPSGRNIQYF. In nucleotides, the CDR3 is TGTGCCACCTCCCCTAGCGGGAGGAACATTCAGTACTTC.

The count of this clone is one. The J gene is TRBJ2-7, the V gene TRBV9; 8 nucleotides align to TRBD1. The CDR3 totals 14 residues. The trim removed 2 bases at V and 7 bases at J, leaving 8 bases unmatched. Germline values: CDR1 SGDLS, CDR2 YYNGEE. In DNA, the CDR3 is TGTGCCAGCAGCGTTGGGACAGGCCTAAGGGAGCAGTACTTC. It codes for CASSVGTGLREQYF.

This chain links TRBV10-1 with TRBJ2-1; 9 bases line up with TRBD1. Germline V CDR1 and CDR2: WNHNN, SYGVQD (reference sequence). The CDR3 loop spans 16 amino acids. The V segment lost 4 bases and the J segment 4 bases; nucleotides outside the gene matches: 8. As DNA, the CDR3 is TGCGCCAGCAGTGGTTCGGGACAGGGACAGTACAATGAGCAGTTCTTC. Protein: CASSGSGQGQYNEQFF.

V gene TRBV23-1 combines with J gene TRBJ2-7; 11 nucleotides match TRBD1. TRBV23-1 is flagged as an ORF with uncertain function. CDR3 length: 16 amino acids. The ends lost 4 bases at V and 4 bases at J; junction bases unmatched: 9. CDR3 loop: CASSRTGTGGKYEQYF. The DNA of the CDR3 is TGCGCCAGCAGTCGGACAGGGACAGGGGGAAAATACGAGCAGTACTTC.

V usage is TRBV7-6 and J usage is TRBJ1-1, with D possibly being TRBD1 (6 bases). Germline V gene lookup returns CDR1 SGHVS and CDR2 FNYEAQ. V shed 1 base and J shed 0 bases, with 9 bases lying between them. This CDR3 comprises 15 residues. The CDR3 is CASSLGGGLNTEAFF. CDR3 bases: TGTGCCAGCAGCTTAGGAGGGGGATTGAACACTGAAGCTTTCTTT.

The chain joins TRBV2 to TRBJ2-1; TRBD2 aligns across 9 bases. This CDR3 comprises 17 residues. Unmatched junction bases numbered 8, after V lost 3 bases and J lost 2 bases. The germline CDR1 and CDR2 sequences are SNHLY and FYNNEI. CDR3 coding DNA: TGTGCCAGCAGTGACCTAGCGGGAAACCCCCCCTACAATGAGCAGTTCTTC. The encoded protein is CASSDLAGNPPYNEQFF.

The chain joins TRBV7-9 to TRBJ1-5, with a possible D match to TRBD1 (5 bases). The V and J ends lost 8 bases and 0 bases respectively, with 14 bases between them. Germline assignment: CDR1 SEHNR and CDR2 FQNEAQ (reference sequence). The CDR3 spans 15 residues. The CDR3 loop is CASQNGGYSNQPQHF. The CDR3 coding sequence is TGTGCCAGCCAGAACGGGGGTTATAGCAATCAGCCCCAGCATTTT.

The DNA of the CDR3 is TGTGCCACCAGCAGAAGCCGCCTAGCGGGAACCGGGGAGCTGTTTTTT. Amino acids: CATSRSRLAGTGELFF. The chain has TRBV15 and TRBJ2-2, with 9 bases lining up with TRBD2. CDR3 size: 16 residues. V shed 2 bases, J shed 5 bases, and the junction held 6 bases outside the gene matches. In germline, CDR1 is LNHNV, CDR2 YYDKDF (reference sequence).

Only a few counts were recorded for this clone. The rearrangement uses TRBV6-5 and TRBJ2-7; TRBD2 agrees at 7 bases. This CDR3 spans 14 amino acids. Germline V lookup: CDR1 MNHEY, CDR2 SVGAGI. J was trimmed by 4 bases and V by 5 bases; bases with no gene match: 8. The CDR3 region is CASSGGPSGYEQYF. In nucleotides, the CDR3 is TGTGCCAGCAGTGGCGGGCCTAGCGGTTACGAGCAGTACTTC.

The V and J genes are TRBV5-1 and TRBJ2-7; 10 nucleotides match TRBD1. The CDR3 has 13 residues. The J segment lost 3 bases and the V segment lost 5 bases, leaving 2 bases of the junction unmatched. In germline, CDR1 is SGHRS, CDR2 YFSETQ. CDR3 bases: TGCGCCAGCAGTTGGGACAGGGGCTACGAGCAGTACTTC. Translated, it gives CASSWDRGYEQYF.

The CDR3 region is CAWTSWDRDLNEQFF. CDR3 in DNA: TGTGCCTGGACGAGTTGGGACAGGGACCTCAATGAGCAGTTCTTC. The rearrangement links TRBV30 to TRBJ2-1; 9 bases fit TRBD1. The trim removed 4 bases at V and 6 bases at J, leaving 10 bases unmatched. CDR3 size: 15 residues. Per germline, CDR1 GTSNPN and CDR2 SVGIG (reference sequence).

The chain employs TRBV10-3 and TRBJ1-1, with 8 bases lining up with TRBD1. The J segment lost 6 bases and the V segment lost 0 bases, leaving 3 bases of the junction unmatched. This CDR3 region has 14 residues. CDR1 and CDR2 (germline): ENHRY, SYGVKD. CDR3 region: CAISESGRGPEAFF. CDR3 coding DNA: TGTGCCATCAGTGAGTCAGGCAGGGGGCCTGAAGCTTTCTTT.

The chain links TRBV7-9 to TRBJ2-3; no clear D. Germline CDR1 and CDR2: SEHNR and FQNEAQ (reference sequence). CDR3 size: 15 residues. Trimming cost V 5 bases and J 0 bases, with 12 bases left between them. The CDR3 here is CASSQRTGSTDTQYF. Here the CDR3 DNA reads TGTGCCAGCAGCCAGCGAACGGGTAGCACAGATACGCAGTATTTT.

The chain uses TRBV5-1 and TRBJ2-1; 7 nucleotides line up with TRBD1. The CDR3 sequence is 15 residues long. CDR1 and CDR2 (germline): SGHRS, YFSETQ. The V segment lost 0 bases and the J segment 5 bases; nucleotides outside the gene matches: 5. The CDR3 spells CASSLGGTDDNEQFF. The CDR3 bases are TGCGCCAGCAGCTTGGGGGGGACAGACGACAATGAGCAGTTCTTC.